Detailed here is one T cell receptor beta chain. Its specificity is not known. Stated time point: persistent/refractory GD, antithyroid drugs over 5 years with positive TRAb. PBMCs provided the RNA from which the TCR library was made. The CDR3 is 16 residues long. Trimming took 0 bases from V and 0 from J; bases not matched to a gene: 4. Germline-derived CDR1 and CDR2 are GTSNPN and SVGIG (reference sequence). The sample is drawn from a study of regulatory T cells in long-lasting Graves disease. Background on the study: To qualify as persistent, Graves' disease required over 5 years of antithyroid drugs with positive TSH receptor antibodies. Study conclusions and caveats: Persistent-disease Graves' patients showed less TCR diversity than new cases. Exclusively peripheral blood, rather than thyroid tissue, was studied.

CDR3-region Arm-PCR and iRepertoire HTBI primers produced the TCR beta libraries. TCRdb re-derived calls from the multiplex PCR reads in MiXCR, one entry per CDR3 protein. This sample has around 430,000 distinct CDR3 sequences, with 22% found just once. Sequenced here: peripheral blood mononuclear cells (PBMCs), sampled when the disease was refractory, from a patient treated with antithyroid drugs. The receptor comes from a female donor with Graves disease. The chain recombines TRBV30 with TRBJ1-2, with TRBD1 matching 10 bases. Here the CDR3 reads CAWSVLGQGSNYGYTF. CDR3 in DNA: TGTGCCTGGAGTGTATTGGGACAGGGGTCTAACTATGGCTACACCTTC.